The 13 T cell receptor beta chains presented below share a single source sample, sequenced in a study of Ad26.COV2.S vaccination and SARS-CoV-2 variants. The sample's treatment: some 20 received Ad26.COV2.S at low or high dose, single or two shots; roughly 5 received placebo; per-sample allocation not given. The samples were gathered on day 63 after the first injection of vaccine or placebo. The method was immunoSEQ multiplex PCR; TCRdb's version includes in-frame clones alone and lacks a portion of them. The table records roughly 410,000 clones, approximately 83% of them present only once. The source was peripheral blood, collected in a trial of Ad26.COV2.S vaccine versus placebo. The receptors were gathered from a person aged 18-65 years who received the Ad26.COV2.S COVID-19 vaccine or a placebo.

This clone was picked up one time. The V and J genes are TRBV7-3 and TRBJ1-2; 7 bases agree with TRBD1. Trimming at V came to 5 bases and at J to 8 bases, leaving 14 bases not matched to a gene. Germline values: CDR1 SGHTA, CDR2 FQGTGA. The CDR3 spans 15 residues. Here the CDR3 DNA reads TGTGCCAGCAGCCCCTCGCAGACAGGGCTGGGAGGCTACACCTTC. Its protein is CASSPSQTGLGGYTF.

The rearrangement joins TRBV15 to TRBJ1-5, with D maybe TRBD1 (5 bases). This CDR3 comprises 15 residues. From germline, CDR1 is LNHNV and CDR2 YYDKDF (reference sequence). V lost 0 bases to trimming and J lost 5 bases, with 11 bases between them. The CDR3 nucleotides are TGTGCCACCAGCAGAGACGACATGGGGGATCAGCCCCAGCATTTT. This gives the protein CATSRDDMGDQPQHF.

CDR3 in amino acids: CATKTGNEQFF. CDR3 bases: TGTGCCACCAAGACAGGGAATGAGCAGTTCTTC. The chain is built from TRBV7-8 and TRBJ2-1; TRBD1 matches at 7 bases. The CDR3 runs to 11 residues. V lost 10 bases to trimming and J lost 7 bases; unmatched junction nucleotides: 4. Germline V gene sequence: CDR1 SGHVS, CDR2 FQNEAQ.

V is TRBV28 and J is TRBJ1-3; weak D call: TRBD1 (6 bases). The germline gives CDR1 MDHEN, CDR2 SYDVKM. Deletions cut 4 bases from V and 0 bases from J, with 13 bases between. The CDR3 consists of 16 residues. DNA of the CDR3: TGTGCCAGCAGTTCCCCTGGACAGAGCTCTGGAAACACCATATATTTT. Protein: CASSSPGQSSGNTIYF.

V usage is TRBV21-1 and J usage is TRBJ1-4; the table's D call, TRBD1, was not checked against the DNA. TRBV21-1 is deemed a pseudogene. The CDR3 totals 15 residues. The CDR3 nucleotides read TGTGCCACCAGCCTCAGGGGGGCCATGGGGGAAAAACTGTTTTTT. This gives the protein CATSLRGAMGEKLFF.

This chain joins TRBV15 and TRBJ1-5; the D is unclear. The CDR3 spans 14 residues. The germline V gene has CDR1 LNHNV and CDR2 YYDKDF (reference sequence). The V and J ends lost 2 bases and 6 bases respectively, with 11 bases between them. For the CDR3, the DNA is TGTGCCACCAGCAGACCACCCTTCCTTCAGCCCCAGCATTTT. It codes for CATSRPPFLQPQHF.

The genes are TRBV5-3 and TRBJ2-7; the D is unclear. TRBV5-3 is placed among ORFs of uncertain function. Between the trimmed V and J ends, which lost 2 bases and 7 bases, there was a span of 16 bases. This CDR3 contains 14 residues. The CDR3 protein is CARSLGLRLGEQYF. In DNA form, the CDR3 reads TGTGCCAGAAGCTTAGGATTACGGTTGGGGGAGCAGTACTTC.

This rearrangement joins TRBV3-1 (or the pseudogene TRBV3-2) to TRBJ1-5; 11 bases line up with TRBD1. The ends lost 4 bases at V and 7 bases at J; junction bases unmatched: 9. From germline, CDR1 is LGHDT and CDR2 YNNKEL (reference sequence). This CDR3 region has 16 residues. Written as DNA, the CDR3 is TGTGCCAGCAGCCTAGGACAGGGGGCGTTCTGGCAGCCCCAGCATTTT. Translation: CASSLGQGAFWQPQHF.

The V and J genes are TRBV6-1 and TRBJ1-2, with TRBD1 identical over 7 bases. The germline V gene encodes CDR1 MNHNS and CDR2 SASEGT. After removal of 3 bases from V and 8 bases from J, the junction contained 9 bases not matched to a gene. This CDR3 is 14 amino acids long. In nucleotides, the CDR3 is TGTGCCAGCAGTGAGGACAGGCTCTCAGGGGGCTACACCTTC. Translated, it gives CASSEDRLSGGYTF.

This chain links TRBV5-6 with TRBJ2-7; unclear D gene. The CDR3 is 18 residues long. Trimming removed 1 base from V and 4 bases from J, with 24 bases in between. Germline assignment: CDR1 SGHDT and CDR2 YYEEEE. The CDR3 loop reads CASSLRAVRPWDIYEQYF. The CDR3 nucleotides read TGTGCCAGCAGCTTGCGGGCCGTGCGTCCCTGGGATATTTACGAGCAGTACTTC. The entire variable domain, with the rest obtained from reference TRBV5-6 and TRBJ2-7, is as follows: DAGVTQSPTHLIKTRGQQVTLRCSPKSGHDTVSWYQQALGQGPQFIFQYYEEEERQRGNFPDRFSGHQFPNYSSELNVNALLLGDSALYLCASSLRAVRPWDIYEQYFGPGTRLTVT.

V usage is TRBV10-2 and J usage is TRBJ2-3; 11 bases match TRBD2. Germline V gene lookup returns CDR1 WSHSY and CDR2 SAAADI. This CDR3 is built from 16 residues. The V gene end was trimmed by 8 bases and the J gene end by 0 bases; junction bases not matched to a gene: 7. The CDR3 loop reads CASLASGRISTDTQYF. The CDR3 DNA is TGCGCCAGCTTGGCTAGCGGGAGGATTAGCACAGATACGCAGTATTTT.

In this sample, this clone turned up a few times. This chain uses TRBV20-1 with TRBJ2-7, with 7 bases matching TRBD2. The CDR3 has 19 residues. V shed 3 bases, J shed 0 bases, and the junction held 20 bases outside the gene matches. Germline V gives CDR1 DFQATT, CDR2 SNEGSKA (reference sequence). Here the CDR3 DNA reads TGCAGTGCTAGTCATAGGGTTAGGGCTAGCGGAACATACTCCTACGAGCAGTACTTC. Encoded protein: CSASHRVRASGTYSYEQYF.

The V and J genes are TRBV7-3 and TRBJ2-1; possibly TRBD1 or TRBD2 for D (5 bases each). Per germline, CDR1 SGHTA and CDR2 FQGTGA. Trimming removed 6 bases at V and 8 bases at J, with 14 bases between. The CDR3 spans 13 residues. The CDR3 protein is CASSPGLGDEQFF. Written as DNA, the CDR3 is TGTGCCAGCAGTCCGGGGCTGGGTGATGAGCAGTTCTTC.